The following is a TCR beta chain sequence with its context. No antigen is known for it. This specimen belongs to a study of T cell responses to AZD1222 COVID-19 vaccine. The study, taken as a whole, reports: Females made up more of the donors, who were largely white British, and clonal diversity may have come out too low. After the peak T cell response, and only then, were repertoires sampled.

The assay was immunoSEQ multiplex PCR, and TCRdb's table has in-frame clones only and misses some. The profile covers roughly 150,000 clones, with 70% to 90% appearing a single time and approximately 3.6% taken by the ten largest. The receptor comes from an adult in good health. Sequencing was performed on peripheral blood, taken on day 0 of MenACWY control vaccination.

CDR3 sequence: CASSTSETQYF. For the CDR3, the DNA is TGTGCCAGCAGTACATCTGAGACCCAGTACTTC. The J gene is TRBJ2-5, the V gene TRBV6-5; no firm D call. The V gene's germline CDR1 is MNHEY and CDR2 SVGAGI. This CDR3 has 11 amino acids. Trimming pared 5 bases from V and 5 bases from J, leaving 6 bases between.